These 31 T cell receptor beta chains share one sample of origin, sequenced in a study of T cells after yellow fever vaccination. TCRdb redid the calling of the 5' RACE reads with MiXCR, one entry per CDR3 protein. Among some 300,000 distinct CDR3 sequences, approximately 3.8% were seen once, and the ten largest hold about a quarter. This specimen was PBMCs, taken on the day of the yellow fever booster vaccination. All receptors come from a man aged 18-30 years who received the YFV17D yellow fever vaccine.

The table lists this clonotype with many counts. The chain is built from TRBV5-1 and TRBJ2-7; the D gene could be TRBD1 or TRBD2 (5 bases each). CDR1 and CDR2 from the germline V gene are SGHRS and YFSETQ. CDR3 length: 19 amino acids. V was pared by 2 bases and J by 0 bases, with 24 bases between. CDR3 residues: CASSFFRPGTSESSYEQYF. The DNA for the CDR3 is TGCGCCAGCAGCTTTTTCCGGCCCGGGACGTCCGAAAGCTCCTACGAGCAGTACTTC.

This clonotype was observed a few times. The V call is TRBV20-1, the J call TRBJ1-1; D possibly corresponds to TRBD1 (5 bases). The germline gives CDR1 DFQATT, CDR2 SNEGSKA (reference sequence). This CDR3 contains 14 residues. Trimming removed 1 base from V and 1 base from J, with 10 bases in between. The CDR3 DNA sequence: TGCAGTGCTAGAGCGGGGGGTGGGAACACTGAAGCTTTCTTT. Amino acid sequence: CSARAGGGNTEAFF.

At least ten counts were recorded for this clonotype. V usage is TRBV6-2 or TRBV6-3 and J usage is TRBJ1-1, with D uncertain. CDR3 length equals 14 residues. The germline V and J ends were trimmed by 4 bases and 1 base, with 10 bases remaining between them. The germline CDR1 and CDR2 sequences are MNHEY and SVGEGT. The CDR3, as DNA: TGTGCCAGCAGTTTAGACGGAAAGAACACTGAAGCTTTCTTT. It specifies CASSLDGKNTEAFF.

This clonotype has a count of ten or more. V is TRBV25-1 and J is TRBJ1-4; D possibly corresponds to TRBD1 (6 bases). Germline V lookup: CDR1 MGHDK, CDR2 SYGVNS. The CDR3 extends over 15 amino acids. With 8 bases removed from V and 7 bases from J, the gap between germline ends came to 20 bases. CDR3 sequence (DNA): TGTGCCAGCTCCAAGGGGGGTCAGTGGGTTGAAAAACTGTTTTTT. Translating it yields CASSKGGQWVEKLFF.

This clonotype occurred many times. The chain combines TRBV5-1 with TRBJ1-1; the D gene is possibly TRBD1 (5 bases). V lost 4 bases and J lost 1, with 11 bases in between. CDR3 length: 14 amino acids. Germline V CDR1 and CDR2: SGHRS, YFSETQ. The CDR3 DNA sequence: TGCGCCAGCAGCATACAAACAGGGAACACTGAAGCTTTCTTT. Its translation: CASSIQTGNTEAFF. Looking up the rest from reference TRBV5-1 and TRBJ1-1 gives the full variable domain: KAGVTQTPRYLIKTRGQQVTLSCSPISGHRSVSWYQQTPGQGLQFLFEYFSETQRNKGNFPGRFSGRQFSNSRSEMNVSTLELGDSALYLCASSIQTGNTEAFFGQGTRLTVV.

This clonotype turned up a few times. CDR3: CAWGPQRRGKLFF. In DNA form, the CDR3 reads TGTGCCTGGGGACCACAACGAAGGGGAAAACTGTTTTTT. V gene TRBV30 combines with J gene TRBJ1-4, with a possible D match to TRBD1 (5 bases). Germline V gene sequence: CDR1 GTSNPN, CDR2 SVGIG (reference sequence). V was trimmed by 5 bases and J by 10 bases, leaving 17 bases between them. This CDR3 spans 13 amino acids.

This clonotype was picked up many times. The chain couples TRBV28 to TRBJ2-5; 7 bases line up with TRBD1. The V gene end was trimmed by 3 bases and the J gene end by 4 bases; junction bases not matched to a gene: 8. The CDR3 is 15 residues long. Per germline, CDR1 MDHEN and CDR2 SYDVKM. In DNA form, the CDR3 reads TGTGCCAGCAGTTTTCGGACAGGAAGGAGAGAGACCCAGTACTTC. As protein: CASSFRTGRRETQYF.

The J gene is TRBJ1-4, the V gene TRBV3-1, with D possibly being TRBD1 (5 bases). This CDR3 has 15 amino acids. Germline V gene sequence: CDR1 LGHDT, CDR2 YNNKEL (reference sequence). V was cut by 2 bases and J by 5 bases, with 12 bases left in between. CDR3 in amino acids: CASSQWGDSNEKLFF. CDR3 bases: TGTGCCAGCAGCCAATGGGGGGATTCGAATGAAAAACTGTTTTTT.

This clonotype was recorded at least ten times. The genes are TRBV15 and TRBJ1-5; D call uncertain. The CDR3 is 16 amino acids. In germline, CDR1 is LNHNV, CDR2 YYDKDF (reference sequence). The V gene lost 1 base and the J gene lost 0 bases, with 10 bases spanning the gap. The CDR3 DNA sequence: TGTGCCACCAGCAGAGGGGCAGCTTATAGCAATCAGCCCCAGCATTTT. Encoded protein: CATSRGAAYSNQPQHF. Supplemented by reference TRBV15 and TRBJ1-5, the full variable domain reads DAMVIQNPRYQVTQFGKPVTLSCSQTLNHNVMYWYQQKSSQAPKLLFHYYDKDFNNEADTPDNFQSRRPNTSFCFLDIRSPGLGDTAMYLCATSRGAAYSNQPQHFGDGTRLSIL.

This clonotype has more than one count but fewer than ten. The V gene is TRBV11-2, the J gene TRBJ1-1; D remains unclear. Trimming removed 0 bases from V and 7 bases from J, with 9 bases in between. The CDR3 runs to 13 residues. Germline V gives CDR1 SGHAT, CDR2 FQNNGV. Written as DNA, the CDR3 is TGTGCCAGCAGCTTAGATCTGCAGATTGAAGCTTTCTTT. Translation: CASSLDLQIEAFF.

This clonotype was found a few times. CDR3 DNA sequence: TGTGCCAGCAGCGAAACCGTGACTAGATTTGCCGAGCAGTACTTC. This gives the protein CASSETVTRFAEQYF. The V call is TRBV7-8, the J call TRBJ2-7; a possible D gene is TRBD2 (6 bases). The CDR3 extends over 15 amino acids. V was trimmed by 5 bases and J by 6 bases, leaving 20 bases between them. The germline V gene has CDR1 SGHVS and CDR2 FQNEAQ.

This clonotype was counted ten times or more. The chain joins TRBV15 to TRBJ2-4; D is unresolved. V dropped 1 base and J dropped 0 bases, with 13 bases sitting between them. CDR1 and CDR2 from the germline V gene are LNHNV and YYDKDF (reference sequence). The length of the CDR3 is 17 residues. CDR3 DNA sequence: TGTGCCACCAGCAGAGGCGATGCCGGTCAAGCCAAAAACATTCAGTACTTC. Translation: CATSRGDAGQAKNIQYF.

The chain has TRBV29-1 and TRBJ2-1; TRBD2 agrees at 9 bases. The CDR3 consists of 15 residues. Trimming at V came to 4 bases and at J to 3 bases, leaving 7 bases not matched to a gene. The germline V gene encodes CDR1 SQVTM and CDR2 ANQGSEA. CDR3 amino acids: CSVAGSGGIYNEQFF. CDR3 bases: TGCAGCGTTGCTGGTAGCGGGGGCATCTACAATGAGCAGTTCTTC.

This clonotype was observed a handful of times. The J gene is TRBJ1-2, the V gene TRBV7-6; TRBD1 agrees at 7 bases. V trimming: 4 bases; J trimming: 2 bases; junction bases outside the gene matches: 7. The CDR3 is 15 amino acids. The V gene's germline CDR1 is SGHVS and CDR2 FNYEAQ. The CDR3 loop reads CASSSLKGQNYGYTF. CDR3 DNA sequence: TGTGCCAGCAGCTCCCTGAAGGGACAGAACTATGGCTACACCTTC.

The chain has TRBV7-9 and TRBJ1-1, with D possibly TRBD1 on 6 matching bases. Per germline, CDR1 SEHNR and CDR2 FQNEAQ (reference sequence). V dropped 0 bases and J dropped 4 bases, with 9 bases sitting between them. This CDR3 spans 14 amino acids. In DNA form, the CDR3 reads TGTGCCAGCAGCTTAGCGCAAGGGGGCACTGAAGCTTTCTTT. Its protein product is CASSLAQGGTEAFF.

The chain is built from TRBV29-1 and TRBJ2-5, with TRBD1 matching 9 bases. Unmatched junction bases numbered 10, after V lost 6 bases and J lost 5 bases. Germline V lookup: CDR1 SQVTM, CDR2 ANQGSEA. The CDR3 spans 14 residues. The CDR3 coding sequence is TGCAGCGTAGATTGGACAGGGGTCGGGGAGACCCAGTACTTC. Translated, it gives CSVDWTGVGETQYF.

This clonotype has just a few counts. The chain couples TRBV20-1 to TRBJ1-5; perhaps TRBD1 as D (5 bases). Germline-derived CDR1 and CDR2 are DFQATT and SNEGSKA (reference sequence). V was trimmed by 1 base and J by 6 bases, leaving 22 bases between them. This CDR3 spans 17 amino acids. The CDR3 region has the DNA TGCAGTGCTAGAGGGGGAAGTCTCCTCGGGGGGACTCAGCCCCAGCATTTT. Encoded protein: CSARGGSLLGGTQPQHF.

CDR3 coding DNA: TGTGCCAGCAGCCCGGGGGTTACGAATGAGCAGTTCTTC. Amino acid sequence: CASSPGVTNEQFF. The J gene is TRBJ2-1, the V gene TRBV13; tentatively, D is TRBD2 (6 bases). The CDR3 has 13 residues. Germline CDR1 and CDR2: PRHDT and FYEKMQ (reference sequence). V lost 5 bases to trimming and J lost 7 bases, with 12 bases between them.

This clonotype showed up many times. The chain combines TRBV7-9 with TRBJ2-5, with TRBD1 matching over 12 bases. With V trimmed by 5 bases and J by 4 bases, 5 bases remained unmatched. The CDR3 length is 15 residues. Germline V gene lookup returns CDR1 SEHNR and CDR2 FQNEAQ (reference sequence). The CDR3 loop reads CASSAWDRGRETQYF. The CDR3 nucleotides are TGTGCCAGCAGCGCCTGGGACAGGGGGCGAGAGACCCAGTACTTC.

In this sample, this clonotype turned up a few times. This CDR3 is CASSITGAGNQPQHF. CDR3 nucleotides: TGTGCCAGCAGTATCACAGGGGCTGGCAATCAGCCCCAGCATTTT. This chain uses TRBV28 with TRBJ1-5; 7 nucleotides line up with TRBD1. After removal of 5 bases from V and 2 bases from J, the junction contained 6 bases not matched to a gene. This CDR3 is 15 amino acids long. The germline CDR1 and CDR2 sequences are MDHEN and SYDVKM.

This clonotype was seen more than once but under ten times. This chain connects TRBV3-1 to TRBJ2-5; 8 bases align to TRBD2. CDR3 length equals 15 residues. The germline V gene has CDR1 LGHDT and CDR2 YNNKEL (reference sequence). The ends lost 0 bases at V and 3 bases at J; junction bases unmatched: 3. The CDR3 sequence is CASSQDWRGEETQYF. In nucleotides, the CDR3 is TGTGCCAGCAGCCAAGATTGGCGGGGGGAAGAGACCCAGTACTTC.

This clonotype was counted at least ten times. The chain combines TRBV6-4 with TRBJ2-4; a weak D match, TRBD2 (6 bases). Trimming pared 4 bases from V and 2 bases from J, leaving 15 bases between. The CDR3 runs 16 residues. Looked up from germline, CDR1 is MRHNA and CDR2 is SNTAGT. In nucleotides, the CDR3 is TGTGCCAGCAGTGGGCCCGGCGGGATACCCAAAAACATTCAGTACTTC. This encodes CASSGPGGIPKNIQYF.

This clonotype showed up just a few times. The chain joins TRBV11-2 to TRBJ2-7; no firm D call. The ends were cut back, 2 bases at V and 0 bases at J, with 11 bases in the middle. CDR1 is SGHAT and CDR2 is FQNNGV in the germline V gene. The CDR3 sequence is 15 residues long. The CDR3 region is CASSLLPGSSYEQYF. DNA of the CDR3: TGTGCCAGCAGCTTACTCCCGGGTAGCTCCTACGAGCAGTACTTC.

The table lists this clonotype with many counts. V usage is TRBV29-1 and J usage is TRBJ2-3; 7 bases are shared with TRBD1. The CDR3 extends over 14 amino acids. J lost 4 bases, V lost 4 bases, and 8 bases had no gene match. Germline V gene data show CDR1 as SQVTM and CDR2 as ANQGSEA. This CDR3 reads CSVAVLTGSDTQYF. The CDR3 DNA follows: TGCAGCGTTGCGGTATTGACAGGGTCAGATACGCAGTATTTT.

This clonotype was recorded many times. V is TRBV5-1 and J is TRBJ1-4; D ambiguous. This CDR3 is 15 amino acids long. The V gene's germline CDR1 is SGHRS and CDR2 YFSETQ. V lost 0 bases and J 5 bases, leaving 11 bases between the germline ends. The DNA for the CDR3 is TGCGCCAGCAGCTTGGGGCAGACAAGCAATGAAAAACTGTTTTTT. It yields the protein CASSLGQTSNEKLFF.

This clonotype showed up many times. V and J are TRBV20-1 and TRBJ1-1, with D tentatively TRBD1 (5 bases). The CDR3 has 13 residues. Looked up from germline, CDR1 is DFQATT and CDR2 is SNEGSKA (reference sequence). V gave up 2 bases and J gave up 1 base, with 8 bases separating them. CDR3 protein: CSARTDRNTEAFF. DNA of the CDR3: TGCAGTGCTAGAACCGACAGGAACACTGAAGCTTTCTTT.

V is TRBV4-3 and J is TRBJ2-5; perhaps TRBD1 as D (6 bases). The length of the CDR3 is 15 residues. Trimming shortened V by 4 bases and J by 4 bases, and 16 bases separated the two germline ends. Germline CDR1 LGHNA, CDR2 YSLEER. The CDR3 protein is CASSPTRGFGETQYF. For the CDR3, the DNA is TGCGCCAGCAGCCCCACGAGGGGGTTTGGAGAGACCCAGTACTTC.

The chain carries TRBV4-3 and TRBJ2-7; D possibly corresponds to TRBD1 (5 bases). The CDR3 spans 15 residues. CDR1 is LGHNA and CDR2 is YSLEER in the germline V gene. Trimming removed 0 bases at V and 1 base at J, with 10 bases between. In DNA form, the CDR3 reads TGCGCCAGCAGCCAAGAGGAAAGGGGATCCTACGAGCAGTACTTC. Translation: CASSQEERGSYEQYF.

This clonotype was seen many times. The CDR3: CASSPRGSAQYF. The CDR3 DNA is TGTGCCAGCAGTCCCAGGGGGTCTGCGCAGTATTTT. The chain combines TRBV6-2 or TRBV6-3 with TRBJ2-3; TRBD1 matches 7 bases. V gave up 5 bases and J gave up 10 bases; unmatched junction bases: 6. The germline V gene encodes CDR1 MNHEY and CDR2 SVGEGT. The length of the CDR3 is 12 residues.

The table lists this clonotype with many counts. The chain links TRBV7-3 to TRBJ2-3; 12 positions agree with TRBD2. J was trimmed by 11 bases and V by 4 bases; bases with no gene match: 4. In germline, CDR1 is SGHTA, CDR2 FQGTGA. The length of the CDR3 is 13 residues. The CDR3 loop is CASSSGLAGRQYF. As DNA, the CDR3 is TGTGCCAGCAGCTCAGGACTAGCGGGGCGGCAGTATTTT. Full variable domain (rest looked up from reference TRBV7-3 and TRBJ2-3): GAGVSQTPSNKVTEKGKYVELRCDPISGHTALYWYRQSLGQGPEFLIYFQGTGAADDSGLPNDRFFAVRPEGSVSTLKIQRTERGDSAVYLCASSSGLAGRQYFGPGTRLTVL.

This clonotype has at least ten counts. The rearrangement joins TRBV7-3 to TRBJ2-3; 8 positions match TRBD2. V lost 1 base to trimming and J lost 2 bases; unmatched junction nucleotides: 5. CDR1 SGHTA and CDR2 FQGTGA come from the germline V gene. The CDR3 contains 16 residues. Written as DNA, the CDR3 is TGTGCCAGCAGCTTAATTGCGGGGGGTATCACAGATACGCAGTATTTT. Its protein is CASSLIAGGITDTQYF.